The following is a T cell receptor beta chain sequence with its context. This record comes from a study of blood T cell repertoires in COVID-19. Looking at the study overall: Spain, Italy and the United States supplied samples that represented acute and convalescent COVID-19. Sources were T cells, B-cell-depleted T cells, or PBMCs; the material itself was cDNA or gDNA.

The CDR3 runs 15 residues. Per germline, CDR1 MRHNA and CDR2 SNTAGT. V dropped 5 bases and J dropped 2; count of bases not matched to a gene: 5. Authors' processing steps: Amplification of reference gene primers was used by the study to estimate nucleated cell counts. Some clones are missing from TCRdb's copy, which holds only in-frame ones; the method was immunoSEQ multiplex PCR. Clone size and the V and J calls come from that table; the DNA yielded D and trimming. The data contain 250,000 to 300,000 clones, about nine tenths of them seen just once; the ten biggest clones take up roughly 2.4%. The specimen was peripheral blood. The origin of this receptor is a woman in her forties or fifties who had recovered from COVID-19. The J gene is TRBJ2-1, the V gene TRBV6-4; 8 nucleotides match TRBD2. In DNA form, the CDR3 reads TGTGCCAGCAGTCGCACCGGGGGGGCCTACAATGAGCAGTTCTTC. This translates into CASSRTGGAYNEQFF.